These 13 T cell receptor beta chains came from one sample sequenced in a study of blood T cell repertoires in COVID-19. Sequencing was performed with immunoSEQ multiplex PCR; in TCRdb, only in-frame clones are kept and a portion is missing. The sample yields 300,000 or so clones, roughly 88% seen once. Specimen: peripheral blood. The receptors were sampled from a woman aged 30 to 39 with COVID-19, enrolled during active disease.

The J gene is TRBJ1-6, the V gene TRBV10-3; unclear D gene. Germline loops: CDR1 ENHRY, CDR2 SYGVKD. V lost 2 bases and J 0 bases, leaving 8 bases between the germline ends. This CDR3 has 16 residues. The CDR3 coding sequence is TGTGCCATCAGTGAGGAGGAGATCTCCTATAATTCACCCCTCCACTTT. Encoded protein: CAISEEEISYNSPLHF.

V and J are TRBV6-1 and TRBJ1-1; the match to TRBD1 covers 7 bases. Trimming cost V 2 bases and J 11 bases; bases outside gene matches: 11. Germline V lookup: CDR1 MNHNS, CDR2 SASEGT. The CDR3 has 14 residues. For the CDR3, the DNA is TGTGCCAGCAGTGAAAGACTAAGGGACAGCCACGCTTTCTTT. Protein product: CASSERLRDSHAFF.

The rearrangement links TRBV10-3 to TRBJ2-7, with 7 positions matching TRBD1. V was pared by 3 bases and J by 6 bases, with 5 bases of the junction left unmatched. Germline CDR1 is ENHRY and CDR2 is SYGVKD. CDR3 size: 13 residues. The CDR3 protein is CAISEGGVGEQYF. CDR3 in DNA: TGTGCCATCAGTGAAGGGGGCGTGGGCGAGCAGTACTTC.

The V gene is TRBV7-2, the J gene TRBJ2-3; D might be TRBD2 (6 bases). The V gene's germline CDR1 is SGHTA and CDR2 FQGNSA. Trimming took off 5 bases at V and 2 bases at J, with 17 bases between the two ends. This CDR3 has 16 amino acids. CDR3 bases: TGTGCCAGCAGCCCCCAGGGAGCGGGCTTCACAGATACGCAGTATTTT. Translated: CASSPQGAGFTDTQYF.

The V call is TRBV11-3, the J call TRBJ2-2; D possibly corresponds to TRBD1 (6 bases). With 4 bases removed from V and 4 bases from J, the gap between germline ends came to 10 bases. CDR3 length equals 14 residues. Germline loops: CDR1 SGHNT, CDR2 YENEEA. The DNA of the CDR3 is TGTGCCAGCAGCTCTGTCAGGGGCACCGGGGAGCTGTTTTTT. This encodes CASSSVRGTGELFF.

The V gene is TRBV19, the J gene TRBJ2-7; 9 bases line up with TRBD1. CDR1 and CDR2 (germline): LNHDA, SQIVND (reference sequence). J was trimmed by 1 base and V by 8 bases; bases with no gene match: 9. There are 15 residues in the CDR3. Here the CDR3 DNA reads TGTGCCAGTGGACAAGGACAGGGGCCTTCCTACGAGCAGTACTTC. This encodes CASGQGQGPSYEQYF. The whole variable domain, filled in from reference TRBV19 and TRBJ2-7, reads DGGITQSPKYLFRKEGQNVTLSCEQNLNHDAMYWYRQDPGQGLRLIYYSQIVNDFQKGDIAEGYSVSREKKESFPLTVTSAQKNPTAFYLCASGQGQGPSYEQYFGPGTRLTVT.

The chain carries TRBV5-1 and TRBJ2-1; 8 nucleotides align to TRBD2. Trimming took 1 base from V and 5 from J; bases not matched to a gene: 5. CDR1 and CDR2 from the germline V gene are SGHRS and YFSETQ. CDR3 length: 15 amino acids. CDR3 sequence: CASSLSGLANNEQFF. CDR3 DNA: TGCGCCAGCAGCTTGAGTGGACTAGCTAACAATGAGCAGTTCTTC.

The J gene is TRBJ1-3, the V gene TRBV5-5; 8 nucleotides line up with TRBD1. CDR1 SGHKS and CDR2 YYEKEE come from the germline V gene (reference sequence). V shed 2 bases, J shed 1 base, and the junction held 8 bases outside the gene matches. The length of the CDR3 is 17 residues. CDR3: CASSLLPQGASGNTIYF. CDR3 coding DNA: TGTGCCAGCAGCTTACTCCCCCAGGGGGCTTCTGGAAACACCATATATTTT.

The CDR3, as DNA: TGTGCCAGTAGTATGAGCCGGACAGGGCGAACTGAAGCTTTCTTT. Translating it yields CASSMSRTGRTEAFF. The rearrangement links TRBV19 to TRBJ1-1, with TRBD1 matching 8 bases. Germline V gene lookup returns CDR1 LNHDA and CDR2 SQIVND (reference sequence). J gave up 5 bases and V 3 bases, and 8 bases lay outside the gene matches. The CDR3 sequence is 15 residues long.

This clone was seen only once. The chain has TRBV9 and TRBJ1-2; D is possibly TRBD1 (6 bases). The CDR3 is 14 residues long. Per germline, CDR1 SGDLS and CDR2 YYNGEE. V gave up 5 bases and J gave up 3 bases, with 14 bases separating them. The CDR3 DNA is TGTGCCAGCAGAAAGATGGGGGCGGACTATGGCTACACCTTC. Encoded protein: CASRKMGADYGYTF. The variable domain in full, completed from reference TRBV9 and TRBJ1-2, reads DSGVTQTPKHLITATGQRVTLRCSPRSGDLSVYWYQQSLDQGLQFLIQYYNGEERAKGNILERFSAQQFPDLHSELNLSSLELGDSALYFCASRKMGADYGYTFGSGTRLTVV.

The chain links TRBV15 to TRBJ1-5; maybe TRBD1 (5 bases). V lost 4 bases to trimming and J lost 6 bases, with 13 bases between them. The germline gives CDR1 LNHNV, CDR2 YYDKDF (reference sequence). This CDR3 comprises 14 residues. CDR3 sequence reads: CATSTGGEIQPQHF. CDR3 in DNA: TGTGCCACCAGCACCGGGGGTGAGATTCAGCCCCAGCATTTT.

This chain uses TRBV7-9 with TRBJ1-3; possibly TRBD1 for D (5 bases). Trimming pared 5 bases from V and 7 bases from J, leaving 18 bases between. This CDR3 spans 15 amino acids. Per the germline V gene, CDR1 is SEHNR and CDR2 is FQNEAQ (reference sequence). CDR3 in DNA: TGTGCCAGCAGCAATATGCGGGGCACGGGGAACACCATATATTTT. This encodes CASSNMRGTGNTIYF.

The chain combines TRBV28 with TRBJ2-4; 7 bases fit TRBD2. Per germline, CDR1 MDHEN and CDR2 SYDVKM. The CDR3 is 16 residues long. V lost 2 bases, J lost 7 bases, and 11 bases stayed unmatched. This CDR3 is CASSLIPGGGRNIQYF. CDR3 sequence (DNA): TGTGCCAGCAGTTTAATTCCCGGCGGGGGACGTAACATTCAGTACTTC.